These 20 T cell receptor beta chains originate from one sample sequenced in a study of radiation and T cells in renal cell carcinoma. The time point here: blood 2 weeks post-SBRT. Treatment here: 15 Gy SBRT to primary tumor, nephrectomy 4 weeks later. TCRdb's copy holds only in-frame clones and misses some; the assay was immunoSEQ multiplex PCR. Altogether some 26,000 clones are present, about 84% being singletons, with the ten largest covering 25% to 40%. Sequenced here: blood, sampled from a patient whose treatment included radiotherapy and nephrectomy. Receptor source: a man in his fifties or sixties with renal cell carcinoma.

A single count supports this clone. The chain joins TRBV18 to TRBJ2-1; maybe TRBD2 (5 bases). Germline V gene sequence: CDR1 KGHSH, CDR2 LQKENI. V was pared by 0 bases and J by 0 bases, with 15 bases between. The CDR3 extends over 18 amino acids. This CDR3 reads CASSPPWTDLSSYNEQFF. CDR3 DNA sequence: TGTGCCAGCTCACCACCTTGGACTGACCTGAGCTCCTACAATGAGCAGTTCTTC.

The genes are TRBV30 and TRBJ2-2; D call uncertain. CDR3 size: 13 residues. Germline CDR1 is GTSNPN and CDR2 is SVGIG (reference sequence). V gave up 0 bases and J gave up 5 bases, with 7 bases separating them. CDR3: CAWSVKGTGELFF. The CDR3, as DNA: TGTGCCTGGAGTGTAAAGGGTACCGGGGAGCTGTTTTTT. The full variable domain, with the rest looked up from reference TRBV30 and TRBJ2-2, is SQTIHQWPATLVQPVGSPLSLECTVEGTSNPNLYWYRQAAGRGLQLLFYSVGIGQISSEVPQNLSASRPQDRQFILSSKKLLLSDSGFYLCAWSVKGTGELFFGEGSRLTVL.

V and J are TRBV13 and TRBJ2-2, with D possibly TRBD2 on 5 matching bases. The CDR3 runs to 16 residues. Germline loops: CDR1 PRHDT, CDR2 FYEKMQ (reference sequence). Trimming removed 1 base from V and 3 bases from J, with 12 bases in between. The CDR3 spells CASSLVEGSDTGELFF. In nucleotides, the CDR3 is TGTGCCAGCAGCTTAGTTGAGGGTTCGGACACCGGGGAGCTGTTTTTT. Using reference TRBV13 and TRBJ2-2 for the parts outside the CDR3, the full variable domain is AAGVIQSPRHLIKEKRETATLKCYPIPRHDTVYWYQQGPGQDPQFLISFYEKMQSDKGSIPDRFSAQQFSDYHSELNMSSLELGDSALYFCASSLVEGSDTGELFFGEGSRLTVL.

V usage is TRBV7-3 and J usage is TRBJ1-1, with 7 bases lining up with TRBD1. The germline CDR1 and CDR2 sequences are SGHTA and FQGTGA. This CDR3 has 13 amino acids. Trimming at V came to 5 bases and at J to 5 bases, leaving 5 bases not matched to a gene. The CDR3 reads CASSNHRGTEAFF. CDR3 nucleotide sequence: TGTGCCAGCAGCAATCACAGGGGAACTGAAGCTTTCTTT. Looking up the rest from reference TRBV7-3 and TRBJ1-1 gives the full variable domain: GAGVSQTPSNKVTEKGKYVELRCDPISGHTALYWYRQSLGQGPEFLIYFQGTGAADDSGLPNDRFFAVRPEGSVSTLKIQRTERGDSAVYLCASSNHRGTEAFFGQGTRLTVV.

The V call is TRBV6-5, the J call TRBJ2-3, with TRBD2 matching 7 bases. V gave up 5 bases and J gave up 4 bases; unmatched junction bases: 9. In germline, CDR1 is MNHEY, CDR2 SVGAGI. The CDR3 is 15 amino acids. CDR3 DNA: TGTGCCAGCAGTCCCATGGCGGGAGTAGCAGATACGCAGTATTTT. Its protein product is CASSPMAGVADTQYF.

This chain links TRBV5-6 with TRBJ1-1; the D is unclear. Germline V gene sequence: CDR1 SGHDT, CDR2 YYEEEE. V gave up 1 base and J gave up 7 bases, with 14 bases separating them. This CDR3 has 14 amino acids. CDR3 amino acids: CASSLRHLDGEAFF. DNA for the CDR3: TGTGCCAGCAGCTTGAGGCATCTTGATGGTGAAGCTTTCTTT.

The chain recombines TRBV7-2 with TRBJ2-5; possibly TRBD1 or TRBD2 for D (5 bases each). The germline gives CDR1 SGHTA, CDR2 FQGNSA. This CDR3 has 15 residues. The V end was cut by 2 bases, the J end by 5 bases, with 15 bases between. Here the CDR3 DNA reads TGTGCCAGCAGCTTAAACCGGGACGGACGGGAGACCCAGTACTTC. This translates into CASSLNRDGRETQYF.

This chain joins TRBV5-6 and TRBJ1-5; TRBD1 matches 10 bases. The CDR3 has 16 amino acids. V was clipped by 4 bases and J by 4 bases; unmatched bases: 8. From germline, CDR1 is SGHDT and CDR2 YYEEEE. The DNA for the CDR3 is TGTGCCAGCAGCACGCAGACAGGGGGCATAAATCAGCCCCAGCATTTT. This codes for CASSTQTGGINQPQHF.

The rearrangement joins TRBV5-1 to TRBJ1-2, with a weak D call TRBD1 (5 bases). CDR1 SGHRS and CDR2 YFSETQ come from the germline V gene. This CDR3 is built from 13 residues. V lost 3 bases, J lost 2 bases, and 8 bases lay in between. DNA of the CDR3: TGCGCCAGCAGCTACCGGGACAACTATGGCTACACCTTC. This sequence encodes CASSYRDNYGYTF.

The chain links TRBV25-1 to TRBJ2-5; the match to TRBD1 covers 10 bases. CDR3 length: 15 residues. Germline loops: CDR1 MGHDK, CDR2 SYGVNS. V shed 5 bases, J shed 5 bases, and the junction held 8 bases outside the gene matches. CDR3 amino acids: CASSIDRGLRETQYF. DNA for the CDR3: TGTGCCAGCAGTATCGACAGGGGGCTAAGGGAGACCCAGTACTTC. The variable domain in full, completed from reference TRBV25-1 and TRBJ2-5, reads EADIYQTPRYLVIGTGKKITLECSQTMGHDKMYWYQQDPGMELHLIHYSYGVNSTEKGDLSSESTVSRIRTEHFPLTLESARPSHTSQYLCASSIDRGLRETQYFGPGTRLLVL.

The chain couples TRBV5-1 to TRBJ2-2; D remains unclear. The ends were cut back, 0 bases at V and 1 base at J, with 13 bases in the middle. The CDR3 is 17 residues long. From germline, CDR1 is SGHRS and CDR2 YFSETQ. DNA of the CDR3: TGCGCCAGCAGCTTGGTTGGGTTGCGGCAGAACACCGGGGAGCTGTTTTTT. It specifies CASSLVGLRQNTGELFF.

This chain connects TRBV19 to TRBJ2-7; 8 bases are a match to TRBD1. From germline, CDR1 is LNHDA and CDR2 SQIVND (reference sequence). V trimming: 1 base; J trimming: 3 bases; junction bases outside the gene matches: 2. This CDR3 has 14 amino acids. CDR3: CASSIGGQGYEQYF. The CDR3 DNA is TGTGCCAGTAGTATAGGAGGACAGGGCTACGAGCAGTACTTC.

The chain has TRBV7-9 and TRBJ2-7; D call uncertain. The V and J ends lost 2 bases and 3 bases respectively, with 8 bases between them. This CDR3 spans 13 amino acids. Per germline, CDR1 SEHNR and CDR2 FQNEAQ (reference sequence). CDR3 loop: CASSLPADYEQYF. CDR3 bases: TGTGCCAGCAGCTTACCCGCCGACTACGAGCAGTACTTC.

V is TRBV6-4 and J is TRBJ2-7, with 7 bases that match TRBD2. The CDR3 spans 17 residues. Germline V CDR1 and CDR2: MRHNA, SNTAGT. Trimming cost V 4 bases and J 0 bases; bases outside gene matches: 12. The CDR3 bases are TGTGCCAGCAGTGTCCGTCGGCTAGCGGAATCCTCCTACGAGCAGTACTTC. This codes for CASSVRRLAESSYEQYF.

As for this clone: Its ends do not fully match the called genes, so a read error is possible. The same CDR3 arises from other DNA sequences in this sample as well. This chain links TRBV5-6 with TRBJ1-2; D is possibly TRBD1 (5 bases). Per germline, CDR1 SGHDT and CDR2 YYEEEE. The CDR3 has 15 residues. The CDR3 here is CASRLAAVGRRTITF. CDR3 DNA sequence: TGTGCCAGCAGGTTGGCGGCCGTGGGGCGACGTACGATAACCTTT.

V gene TRBV7-2 combines with J gene TRBJ1-2; 7 positions match TRBD1. The germline gives CDR1 SGHTA, CDR2 FQGNSA. Trimming removed 5 bases from V and 8 bases from J; junction bases left unmatched: 8. The CDR3 runs 13 residues. This chain's CDR3 is CASSQTGAVGYTF. The CDR3 DNA reads as TGTGCCAGCAGCCAAACAGGGGCCGTAGGCTACACCTTC.

The chain has TRBV9 and TRBJ2-5; 15 bases align to TRBD2. The CDR3 spans 16 residues. Trimming took 7 bases from V and 5 from J; bases not matched to a gene: 9. Germline V gene lookup returns CDR1 SGDLS and CDR2 YYNGEE. In nucleotides, the CDR3 is TGTGCCAGCGGGAGGACTAGCGGGAGGGGGGTGGAGACCCAGTACTTC. Translating gives CASGRTSGRGVETQYF.

The rearrangement links TRBV29-1 to TRBJ2-3; 10 nucleotides match TRBD2. The germline V gene has CDR1 SQVTM and CDR2 ANQGSEA. After removal of 1 base from V and 4 bases from J, the junction contained 8 bases not matched to a gene. CDR3 length equals 16 residues. CDR3 coding DNA: TGCAGCGTTGAAGTCCAGCGGGAGGGCCGTCCAGATACGCAGTATTTT. Translation: CSVEVQREGRPDTQYF.

The rearrangement joins TRBV7-9 to TRBJ2-5; perhaps D is TRBD1 or TRBD2 (5 bases each). The CDR3 is 13 residues long. Germline CDR1 SEHNR, CDR2 FQNEAQ (reference sequence). Trimming took 2 bases from V and 4 from J, leaving 8 bases between them. This CDR3 is CASSLSGGETQYF. The CDR3 region has the DNA TGTGCCAGCAGCTTAAGTGGGGGAGAGACCCAGTACTTC.

This clone has a single count. The chain has TRBV10-3 and TRBJ2-1, with D perhaps TRBD1 or TRBD2 (5 bases each). Germline loops: CDR1 ENHRY, CDR2 SYGVKD. CDR3 length equals 12 residues. Trimming removed 8 bases from V and 6 bases from J, with 11 bases in between. The CDR3 sequence: CAIGDPVNEQFF. CDR3 nucleotide sequence: TGTGCCATCGGGGACCCAGTCAATGAGCAGTTCTTC.